A single sample gave rise to the 12 T cell receptor beta chains below, sequenced in a study of T-cell memory formation after mild COVID-19. TCRdb used MiXCR to reprocess the 5' RACE reads, holding one entry per CDR3 protein. Of around 310,000 distinct CDR3 sequences listed, about 20% are singletons. Sequenced input: PBMCs or a T cell subset sorted from them (not recorded which). These receptors all come from a man aged 18 to 35 who had mild COVID-19 (a few samples of this study predate the infection). Cell type and time point are not known.

This chain connects TRBV20-1 to TRBJ2-5; D is uncertain. Trimming shortened V by 2 bases and J by 3 bases, and 10 bases separated the two germline ends. From germline, CDR1 is DFQATT and CDR2 SNEGSKA (reference sequence). The CDR3 spans 13 residues. The CDR3 is CSARTQDKETQYF. DNA of the CDR3: TGCAGTGCTAGAACGCAGGATAAAGAGACCCAGTACTTC.

This rearrangement joins TRBV27 to TRBJ2-3, with 14 bases identical to TRBD2. V lost 8 bases to trimming and J lost 5 bases; unmatched junction nucleotides: 12. There are 17 residues in the CDR3. Germline loops: CDR1 MNHEY, CDR2 SMNVEV (reference sequence). CDR3 loop: CASFTGTSGSTQDTQYF. CDR3 nucleotides: TGTGCCAGCTTCACCGGGACTAGCGGGAGTACACAAGATACGCAGTATTTT.

This chain connects TRBV20-1 to TRBJ1-5, with unresolved D. The germline V gene encodes CDR1 DFQATT and CDR2 SNEGSKA (reference sequence). V shed 3 bases and J shed 4 bases, with 7 bases lying between them. The CDR3 length is 12 residues. CDR3 region: CSASSENQPQHF. The CDR3 DNA sequence: TGCAGTGCTAGTTCTGAGAATCAGCCCCAGCATTTT.

The V gene is TRBV3-1, the J gene TRBJ2-7; possibly TRBD1 or TRBD2 for D (5 bases each). The V gene lost 5 bases and the J gene lost 4 bases, with 9 bases spanning the gap. Germline lookup yields CDR1 LGHDT and CDR2 YNNKEL (reference sequence). The CDR3 loop spans 12 amino acids. In DNA, the CDR3 is TGTGCCAGCAGCGGGACGGGTTACGAGCAGTACTTC. Protein product: CASSGTGYEQYF.

V gene TRBV18 combines with J gene TRBJ1-5; 7 positions agree with TRBD1. The CDR3 runs to 14 residues. Germline values: CDR1 KGHSH, CDR2 LQKENI. With V trimmed by 3 bases and J by 7 bases, 6 bases remained unmatched. The CDR3 here is CASSPTGFGQPQHF. The CDR3 bases are TGTGCCAGCTCACCGACAGGGTTTGGGCAGCCCCAGCATTTT.

This chain connects TRBV7-2 to TRBJ1-4, with 10 bases lining up with TRBD1. This CDR3 region has 17 residues. V was pared by 2 bases and J by 6 bases, with 9 bases of the junction left unmatched. Germline V gene lookup returns CDR1 SGHTA and CDR2 FQGNSA. CDR3 bases: TGTGCCAGCAGCTTACCCGCGCGGGGGACAGGGGATGAAAAACTGTTTTTT. This sequence encodes CASSLPARGTGDEKLFF.

At least ten counts were recorded for this clonotype. The V and J genes are TRBV4-1 and TRBJ1-5; D is unclear. V lost 3 bases and J lost 0, with 9 bases in between. The CDR3 runs 15 residues. CDR1 is MGHRA and CDR2 is YSYEKL in the germline V gene. CDR3 in DNA: TGCGCCAGCAGCCAGAGACACGTTAGCAATCAGCCCCAGCATTTT. It specifies CASSQRHVSNQPQHF.

The rearrangement links TRBV9 to TRBJ2-1; D might be TRBD1 or TRBD2, each matching 6 bases. Trimming removed 4 bases from V and 8 bases from J, with 19 bases in between. The CDR3 spans 15 residues. The germline gives CDR1 SGDLS, CDR2 YYNGEE. The CDR3 here is CASSPWAGGGDEQFF. For the CDR3, the DNA is TGTGCCAGCAGCCCCTGGGCTGGGGGCGGGGATGAGCAGTTCTTC.

The chain recombines TRBV2 with TRBJ2-2, with D unclear. The V gene lost 8 bases and the J gene lost 6 bases, with 4 bases spanning the gap. From germline, CDR1 is SNHLY and CDR2 FYNNEI. The CDR3 runs to 10 residues. The CDR3 loop is CASRAGELFF. Written as DNA, the CDR3 is TGTGCCAGCCGTGCCGGGGAGCTGTTTTTT.

The chain carries TRBV20-1 and TRBJ1-2; D unresolved. This CDR3 region has 12 residues. The V and J ends lost 2 bases and 3 bases respectively, with 7 bases between them. Germline V gives CDR1 DFQATT, CDR2 SNEGSKA (reference sequence). As DNA, the CDR3 is TGCAGTGCTAGATCGGGGTACTATGGCTACACCTTC. Translated: CSARSGYYGYTF.

The table lists this clonotype with a few counts. The J gene is TRBJ1-1, the V gene TRBV7-2; possible D gene TRBD1, 5 bases. Per the germline V gene, CDR1 is SGHTA and CDR2 is FQGNSA. This CDR3 contains 15 residues. The V end lost 0 bases, the J end lost 7 bases, and 15 bases lay between the germline ends. CDR3 loop: CASSLALGAVSEAFF. Here the CDR3 DNA reads TGTGCCAGCAGCTTAGCGCTAGGGGCCGTTAGTGAAGCTTTCTTT.

The gene calls are TRBV7-8 and TRBJ2-1, with TRBD1 matching 8 bases. The ends lost 3 bases at V and 5 bases at J; junction bases unmatched: 12. CDR3 size: 17 residues. The V gene's germline CDR1 is SGHVS and CDR2 FQNEAQ. The CDR3 DNA is TGTGCCAGCAGCTTGGAGCCAAGGACAGGGCGTAACAATGAGCAGTTCTTC. This sequence encodes CASSLEPRTGRNNEQFF.